These T cell receptor beta chains were read from a single sample in a study of blood T cell repertoires in COVID-19. Produced via immunoSEQ multiplex PCR; TCRdb's table is partial and in-frame only. The sample includes 140,000 or so clones, 65% to 80% seen only once; the top ten take around 4%. Sequenced: peripheral blood. These receptors all stem from a man between 60 and 70 years old with acute or convalescent COVID-19. Each CDR3 is given with its conserved first and last residue.

>TRBV9|TRBJ2-3
CASSMTDRGFLAGASTDTQYF
>TRBV5-1|TRBJ2-1
CASSLFGQPLRGAKQFF
>TRBV19|TRBJ2-7
CASSPNRVYEQYF
>TRBV7-2|TRBJ2-7
CASSRPPRQGAYEQYF
>TRBV29-1|TRBJ2-4
CSVEAMTKNIQYF
>TRBV10-1|TRBJ1-2
CATSTGGFYGYTF
>TRBV5-1|TRBJ2-7
CASNSDRGVNEQYF
>TRBV5-4|TRBJ1-2
CASSPRGFYGYTF
>TRBV6-2/TRBV6-3|TRBJ1-5
CASSYAAGTGITQPQHF
>TRBV5-1|TRBJ2-1
CASSLAVAGYNEQFF
>TRBV5-1|TRBJ1-1
CASTRDVGGVNTEAFF
>TRBV27|TRBJ2-1
CASSLNPALSSYNEQFF
>TRBV18|TRBJ2-7
CASSSPNVRGGEQYF
>TRBV28|TRBJ2-5
CASSSTSGRAAETQYF
>TRBV5-6|TRBJ1-6
CASSLLGRADSPLHF
>TRBV9|TRBJ2-3
CASSVGLAGRTDTQYF
>TRBV18|TRBJ2-1
CASSVGLTGQFF
>TRBV18|TRBJ1-4
CASSPPGGAGEKLFF
>TRBV6-5|TRBJ2-7
CASTPGAVTSYEQYF
>TRBV18|TRBJ2-2
CASSPEAGDTGELFF
>TRBV29-1|TRBJ2-5
CSVQDRTQYF
>TRBV15|TRBJ2-1
CATSGSGSGAYNEQFF
>TRBV3-1/TRBV3-2|TRBJ2-5
CASSPSSGKETQYF
>TRBV6-5|TRBJ2-7
CAGGGGSSYEQYF
>TRBV27|TRBJ1-2
CASSLWGGQGAGGYTF
>TRBV27|TRBJ1-6
CASSLMTGANSPLHF
>TRBV18|TRBJ2-7
CASSPQGWNEQYF